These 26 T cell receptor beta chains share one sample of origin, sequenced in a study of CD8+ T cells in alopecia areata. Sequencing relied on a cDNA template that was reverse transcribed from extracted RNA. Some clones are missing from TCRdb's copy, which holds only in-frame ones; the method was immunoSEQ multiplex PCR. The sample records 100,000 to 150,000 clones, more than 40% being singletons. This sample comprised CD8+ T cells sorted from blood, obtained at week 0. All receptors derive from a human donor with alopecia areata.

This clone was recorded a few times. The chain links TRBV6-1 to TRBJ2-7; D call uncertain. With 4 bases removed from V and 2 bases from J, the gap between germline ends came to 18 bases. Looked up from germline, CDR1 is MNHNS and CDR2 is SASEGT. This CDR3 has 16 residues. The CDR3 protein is CASSASLGFFAYEQYF. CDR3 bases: TGTGCCAGCAGTGCCTCCCTCGGGTTCTTCGCCTACGAGCAGTACTTC.

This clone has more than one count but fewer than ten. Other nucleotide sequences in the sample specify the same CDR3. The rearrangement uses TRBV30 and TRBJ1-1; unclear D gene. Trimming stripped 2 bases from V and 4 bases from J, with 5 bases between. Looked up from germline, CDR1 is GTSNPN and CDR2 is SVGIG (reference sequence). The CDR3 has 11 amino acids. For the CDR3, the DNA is TGTGCCTGGAGTCCAGGCACTGAAGCTTTCTTT. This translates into CAWSPGTEAFF. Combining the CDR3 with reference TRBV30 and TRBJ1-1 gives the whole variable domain SQTIHQWPATLVQPVGSPLSLECTVEGTSNPNLYWYRQAAGRGLQLLFYSVGIGQISSEVPQNLSASRPQDRQFILSSKKLLLSDSGFYLCAWSPGTEAFFGQGTRLTVV.

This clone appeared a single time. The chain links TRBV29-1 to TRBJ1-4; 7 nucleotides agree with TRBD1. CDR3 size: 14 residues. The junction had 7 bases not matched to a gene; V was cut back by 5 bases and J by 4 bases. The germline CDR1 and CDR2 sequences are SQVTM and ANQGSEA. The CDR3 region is CSVLHGTDNEKLFF. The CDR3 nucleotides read TGCAGCGTTCTTCACGGGACAGATAATGAAAAACTGTTTTTT. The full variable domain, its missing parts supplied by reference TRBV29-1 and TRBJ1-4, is SAVISQKPSRDICQRGTSLTIQCQVDSQVTMMFWYRQQPGQSLTLIATANQGSEATYESGFVIDKFPISRPNLTFSTLTVSNMSPEDSSIYLCSVLHGTDNEKLFFGSGTQLSVL.

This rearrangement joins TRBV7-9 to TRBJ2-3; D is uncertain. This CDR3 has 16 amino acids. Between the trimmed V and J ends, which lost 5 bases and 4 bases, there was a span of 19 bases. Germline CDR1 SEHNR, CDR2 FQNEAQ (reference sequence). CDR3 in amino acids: CASSHPHSGRSDTQYF. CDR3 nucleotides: TGTGCCAGCAGCCATCCCCACTCGGGTCGCTCAGATACGCAGTATTTT.

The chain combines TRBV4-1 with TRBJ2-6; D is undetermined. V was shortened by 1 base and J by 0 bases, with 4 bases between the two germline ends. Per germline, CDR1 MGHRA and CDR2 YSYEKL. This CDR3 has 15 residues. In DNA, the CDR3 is TGCGCCAGCAGCCAAGGCCCCTCTGGGGCCAACGTCCTGACTTTC. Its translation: CASSQGPSGANVLTF.

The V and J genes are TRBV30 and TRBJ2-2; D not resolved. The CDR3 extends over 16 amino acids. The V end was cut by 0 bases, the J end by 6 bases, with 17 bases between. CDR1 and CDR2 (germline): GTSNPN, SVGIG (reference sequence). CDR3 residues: CAWSVLWETLAGELFF. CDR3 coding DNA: TGTGCCTGGAGTGTACTTTGGGAAACACTCGCCGGGGAGCTGTTTTTT.

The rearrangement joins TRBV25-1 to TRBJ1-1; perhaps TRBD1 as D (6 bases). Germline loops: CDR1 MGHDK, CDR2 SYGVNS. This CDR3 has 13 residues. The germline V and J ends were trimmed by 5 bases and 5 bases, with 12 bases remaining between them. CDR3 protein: CASSYNRETEAFF. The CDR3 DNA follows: TGTGCCAGCAGTTATAACAGGGAAACTGAAGCTTTCTTT.

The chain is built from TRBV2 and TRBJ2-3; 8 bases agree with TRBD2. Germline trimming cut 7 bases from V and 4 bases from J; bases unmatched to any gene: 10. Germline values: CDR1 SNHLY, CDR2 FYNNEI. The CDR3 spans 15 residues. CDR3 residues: CASKSTGGRADTQYF. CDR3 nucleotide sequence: TGTGCCAGCAAATCTACGGGGGGGAGGGCAGATACGCAGTATTTT.

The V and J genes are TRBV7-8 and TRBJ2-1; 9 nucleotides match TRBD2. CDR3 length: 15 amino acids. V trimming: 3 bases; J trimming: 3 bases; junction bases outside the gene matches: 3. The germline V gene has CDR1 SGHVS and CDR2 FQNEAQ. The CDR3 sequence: CASSFYSGGYNEQFF. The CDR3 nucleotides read TGTGCCAGCAGCTTTTATAGCGGGGGCTACAATGAGCAGTTCTTC.

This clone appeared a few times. In DNA, the CDR3 is TGTGCCAGCAGCTGGCCGGGGGAGGGAATCCCGTCGAATGAGCAGTTCTTC. It yields the protein CASSWPGEGIPSNEQFF. The J gene is TRBJ2-1, the V gene TRBV7-8, with 7 bases identical to TRBD2. CDR1 and CDR2 from the germline V gene are SGHVS and FQNEAQ. V shed 4 bases, J shed 7 bases, and the junction held 16 bases outside the gene matches. The CDR3 sequence is 17 residues long.

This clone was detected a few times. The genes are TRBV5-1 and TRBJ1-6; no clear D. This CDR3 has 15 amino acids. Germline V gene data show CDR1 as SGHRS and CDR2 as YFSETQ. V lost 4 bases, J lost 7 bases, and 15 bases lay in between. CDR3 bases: TGCGCCAGCAGCCAACGGTGGAAAATCAATTCACCCCTCCACTTT. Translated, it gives CASSQRWKINSPLHF.

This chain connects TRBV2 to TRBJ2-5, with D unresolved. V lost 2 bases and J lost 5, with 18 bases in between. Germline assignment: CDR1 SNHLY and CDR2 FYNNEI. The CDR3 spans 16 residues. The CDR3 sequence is CASSEWAVWRAETQYF. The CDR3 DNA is TGTGCCAGCAGTGAATGGGCGGTCTGGCGAGCTGAGACCCAGTACTTC.

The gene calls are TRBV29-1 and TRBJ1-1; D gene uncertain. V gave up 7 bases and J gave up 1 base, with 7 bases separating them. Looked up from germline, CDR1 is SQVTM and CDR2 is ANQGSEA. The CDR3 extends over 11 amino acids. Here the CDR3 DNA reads TGCAGCGCCGTCAAGAACACTGAAGCTTTCTTT. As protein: CSAVKNTEAFF.

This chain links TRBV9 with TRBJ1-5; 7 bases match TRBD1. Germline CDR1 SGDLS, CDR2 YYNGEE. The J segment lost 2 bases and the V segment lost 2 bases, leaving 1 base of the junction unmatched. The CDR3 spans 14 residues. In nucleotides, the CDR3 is TGTGCCAGCAGCGTTACAGGGGGCAATCAGCCCCAGCATTTT. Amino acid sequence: CASSVTGGNQPQHF. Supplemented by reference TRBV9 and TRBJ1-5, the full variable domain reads DSGVTQTPKHLITATGQRVTLRCSPRSGDLSVYWYQQSLDQGLQFLIQYYNGEERAKGNILERFSAQQFPDLHSELNLSSLELGDSALYFCASSVTGGNQPQHFGDGTRLSIL.

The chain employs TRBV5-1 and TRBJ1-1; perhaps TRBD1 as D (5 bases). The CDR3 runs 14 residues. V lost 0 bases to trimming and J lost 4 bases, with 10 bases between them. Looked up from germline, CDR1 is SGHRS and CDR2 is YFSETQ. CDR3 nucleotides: TGCGCCAGCAGCTTGGCCGTAGGGGTCACTGAAGCTTTCTTT. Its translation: CASSLAVGVTEAFF.

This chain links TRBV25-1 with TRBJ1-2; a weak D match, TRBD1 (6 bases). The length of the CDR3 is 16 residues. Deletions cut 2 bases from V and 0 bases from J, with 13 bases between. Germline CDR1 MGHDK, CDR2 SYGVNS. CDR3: CASSERGGMPNYGYTF. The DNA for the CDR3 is TGTGCCAGCAGTGAAAGGGGGGGCATGCCTAACTATGGCTACACCTTC.

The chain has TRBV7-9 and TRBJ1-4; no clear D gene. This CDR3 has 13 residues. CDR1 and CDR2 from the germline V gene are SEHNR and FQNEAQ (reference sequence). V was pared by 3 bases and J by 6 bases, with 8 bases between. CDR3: CASSFGRDEKLFF. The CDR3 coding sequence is TGTGCCAGCAGCTTCGGACGAGATGAAAAACTGTTTTTT.

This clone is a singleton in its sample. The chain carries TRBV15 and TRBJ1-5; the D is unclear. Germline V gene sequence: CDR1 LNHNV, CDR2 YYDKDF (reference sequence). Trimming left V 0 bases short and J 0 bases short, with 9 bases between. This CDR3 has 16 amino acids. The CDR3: CATSRDRPYSNQPQHF. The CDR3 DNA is TGTGCCACCAGCAGAGATCGGCCTTATAGCAATCAGCCCCAGCATTTT.

CDR3: CAISDWDSNQPQHF. In DNA, the CDR3 is TGTGCCATCAGTGATTGGGATAGCAATCAGCCCCAGCATTTT. This rearrangement joins TRBV10-3 to TRBJ1-5; D remains unclear. The length of the CDR3 is 14 residues. Germline V CDR1 and CDR2: ENHRY, SYGVKD. The V end was cut by 3 bases, the J end by 0 bases, with 6 bases between.

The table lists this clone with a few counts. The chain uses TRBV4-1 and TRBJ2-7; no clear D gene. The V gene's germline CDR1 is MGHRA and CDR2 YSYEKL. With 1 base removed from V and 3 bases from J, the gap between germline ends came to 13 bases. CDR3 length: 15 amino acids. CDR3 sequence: CASSQVVGINYEQYF. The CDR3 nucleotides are TGCGCCAGCAGCCAAGTCGTCGGCATCAACTACGAGCAGTACTTC.

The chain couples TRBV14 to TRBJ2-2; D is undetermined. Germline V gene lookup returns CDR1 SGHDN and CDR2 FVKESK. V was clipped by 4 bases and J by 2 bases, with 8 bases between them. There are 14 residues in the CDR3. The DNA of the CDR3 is TGTGCCAGCAGCCCTTTCTACAACACCGGGGAGCTGTTTTTT. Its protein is CASSPFYNTGELFF.

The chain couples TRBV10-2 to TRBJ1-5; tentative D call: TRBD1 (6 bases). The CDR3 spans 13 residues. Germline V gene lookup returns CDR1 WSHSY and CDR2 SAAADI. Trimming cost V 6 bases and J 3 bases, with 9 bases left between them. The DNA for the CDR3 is TGCGCCAGCAGGGACAGTCACAATCAGCCCCAGCATTTT. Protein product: CASRDSHNQPQHF.

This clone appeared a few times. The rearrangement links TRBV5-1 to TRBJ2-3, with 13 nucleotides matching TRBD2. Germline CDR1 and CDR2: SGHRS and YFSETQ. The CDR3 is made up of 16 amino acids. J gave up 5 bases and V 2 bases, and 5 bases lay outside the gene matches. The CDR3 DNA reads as TGCGCCAGCAGCTTACTAGCGGGGGGGCCAGGAGATACGCAGTATTTT. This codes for CASSLLAGGPGDTQYF.

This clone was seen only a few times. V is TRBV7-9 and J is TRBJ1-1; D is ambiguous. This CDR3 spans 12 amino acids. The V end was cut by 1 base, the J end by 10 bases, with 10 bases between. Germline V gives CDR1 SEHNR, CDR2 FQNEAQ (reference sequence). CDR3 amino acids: CASSLGHPTAFF. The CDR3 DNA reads TGTGCCAGCAGCTTAGGACACCCCACAGCTTTCTTT. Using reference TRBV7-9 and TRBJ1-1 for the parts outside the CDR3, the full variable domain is DTGVSQNPRHKITKRGQNVTFRCDPISEHNRLYWYRQTLGQGPEFLTYFQNEAQLEKSRLLSDRFSAERPKGSFSTLEIQRTEQGDSAMYLCASSLGHPTAFFGQGTRLTVV.

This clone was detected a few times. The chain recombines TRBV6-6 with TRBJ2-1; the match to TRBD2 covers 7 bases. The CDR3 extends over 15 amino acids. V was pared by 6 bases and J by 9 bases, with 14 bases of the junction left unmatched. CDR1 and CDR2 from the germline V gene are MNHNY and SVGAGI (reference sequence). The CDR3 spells CASRGGTNPHSEQFF. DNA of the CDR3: TGTGCCAGCAGAGGAGGGACTAATCCCCACAGTGAGCAGTTCTTC.

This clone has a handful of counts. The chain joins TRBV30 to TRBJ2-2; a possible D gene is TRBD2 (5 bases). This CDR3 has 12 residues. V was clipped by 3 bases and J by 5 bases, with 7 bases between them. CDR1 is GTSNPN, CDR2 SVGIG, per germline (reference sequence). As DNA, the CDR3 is TGTGCCTGGAGCCGGGGAACCGGGGAGCTGTTTTTT. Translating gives CAWSRGTGELFF.